Each of the 30 T cell receptor beta chains below was sequenced from the same sample in a study of T cell responses to AZD1222 COVID-19 vaccine. Measured with immunoSEQ multiplex PCR; TCRdb has only the in-frame clones, and not every one. Of roughly 120,000 clones in the sample, about 90% were seen once. Here the sequenced sample was peripheral blood, taken on day 0 of AZD1222 vaccination. The receptors were sampled from an adult in good health.

This clone was seen only once. The rearrangement uses TRBV9 and TRBJ1-2; no clear D gene. Germline values: CDR1 SGDLS, CDR2 YYNGEE. The V end was cut by 0 bases, the J end by 0 bases, with 12 bases between. The CDR3 consists of 16 residues. The chain's CDR3 is CASSVGGAGTNYGYTF. CDR3 DNA sequence: TGTGCCAGCAGCGTAGGAGGCGCGGGGACTAACTATGGCTACACCTTC.

The chain employs TRBV6-5 and TRBJ2-1; 14 positions agree with TRBD2. In germline, CDR1 is MNHEY, CDR2 SVGAGI. With V trimmed by 4 bases and J by 7 bases, 3 bases remained unmatched. This CDR3 spans 15 amino acids. The chain's CDR3 is CASSSGTSGRNEQFF. CDR3 sequence (DNA): TGTGCCAGCAGTTCCGGGACTAGCGGGAGAAATGAGCAGTTCTTC.

This chain joins TRBV10-1 and TRBJ2-1, with 7 bases aligning to TRBD2. The CDR3 loop spans 15 amino acids. Per the germline V gene, CDR1 is WNHNN and CDR2 is SYGVQD (reference sequence). V lost 2 bases, J lost 4 bases, and 5 bases stayed unmatched. DNA for the CDR3: TGCGCCAGCAGTGAGGTGCAAGCGGGGTACAATGAGCAGTTCTTC. Translating it yields CASSEVQAGYNEQFF.

This clone was observed a single time. The chain combines TRBV5-1 with TRBJ1-1; D perhaps matches TRBD1 (6 bases). The CDR3 has 14 amino acids. Per germline, CDR1 SGHRS and CDR2 YFSETQ. With 2 bases removed from V and 1 base from J, the gap between germline ends came to 9 bases. The CDR3 DNA reads TGCGCCAGCAGCTTACAGGGTTGGAACACTGAAGCTTTCTTT. Its translation is CASSLQGWNTEAFF.

The chain recombines TRBV30 with TRBJ2-7; TRBD1 might be the D (6 bases). The length of the CDR3 is 13 residues. Looked up from germline, CDR1 is GTSNPN and CDR2 is SVGIG (reference sequence). Deletions cut 0 bases from V and 5 bases from J, with 11 bases between. CDR3 region: CAWSVPWGHEQYF. The CDR3 DNA reads as TGTGCCTGGAGTGTACCTTGGGGGCACGAGCAGTACTTC.

V gene TRBV18 combines with J gene TRBJ2-5; no reliable D call. Germline V gene lookup returns CDR1 KGHSH and CDR2 LQKENI. CDR3 length equals 14 residues. V dropped 2 bases and J dropped 5 bases, with 12 bases sitting between them. The CDR3 here is CASSPEVVGETQYF. In DNA, the CDR3 is TGTGCCAGCTCACCAGAGGTAGTAGGTGAGACCCAGTACTTC.

This chain joins TRBV5-4 and TRBJ2-2, with TRBD1 matching over 7 bases. This CDR3 spans 16 amino acids. Per germline, CDR1 SGHNT and CDR2 YYREEE (reference sequence). V shed 3 bases, J shed 3 bases, and the junction held 8 bases outside the gene matches. The CDR3 DNA reads TGTGCCAGCAGCTCAGAATGGACAGGATACACCGGGGAGCTGTTTTTT. Its translation: CASSSEWTGYTGELFF.

The CDR3 sequence is CAWNLRGAKNIQYF. The CDR3 coding sequence is TGTGCCTGGAATCTGAGGGGGGCCAAAAACATTCAGTACTTC. V and J are TRBV30 and TRBJ2-4; D perhaps matches TRBD1 (6 bases). The length of the CDR3 is 14 residues. CDR1 is GTSNPN, CDR2 SVGIG, per germline (reference sequence). V lost 4 bases and J 1 base, leaving 11 bases between the germline ends. The whole variable domain, remainder taken from reference TRBV30 and TRBJ2-4, is SQTIHQWPATLVQPVGSPLSLECTVEGTSNPNLYWYRQAAGRGLQLLFYSVGIGQISSEVPQNLSASRPQDRQFILSSKKLLLSDSGFYLCAWNLRGAKNIQYFGAGTRLSVL.

The chain couples TRBV3-1 (or the pseudogene TRBV3-2) to TRBJ1-1; 9 positions match TRBD1. The CDR3 extends over 13 amino acids. After removal of 4 bases from V and 5 bases from J, the junction contained 2 bases not matched to a gene. In germline, CDR1 is LGHDT, CDR2 YNNKEL (reference sequence). Here the CDR3 reads CASSPDRGTEAFF. The CDR3 nucleotides read TGTGCCAGCAGCCCGGACAGGGGAACTGAAGCTTTCTTT.

The chain is built from TRBV5-1 and TRBJ2-1; D is perhaps TRBD2 (6 bases). The CDR3 extends over 15 amino acids. V was clipped by 7 bases and J by 4 bases, with 18 bases between them. CDR1 and CDR2 (germline): SGHRS, YFSETQ. CDR3 bases: TGCGCCAGCGCCGATGGGAGCGGGCCGTACAATGAGCAGTTCTTC. Amino acids: CASADGSGPYNEQFF.

V and J are TRBV10-1 and TRBJ2-7; 9 nucleotides agree with TRBD1. V shed 6 bases, J shed 2 bases, and the junction held 8 bases outside the gene matches. This CDR3 is built from 15 residues. Germline-derived CDR1 and CDR2 are WNHNN and SYGVQD (reference sequence). The CDR3, as DNA: TGCGCCAGCAGCTCCGACAGGGGGAGCCCCTACGAGCAGTACTTC. Amino acids: CASSSDRGSPYEQYF.

This clone was counted only a few times. V is TRBV27 and J is TRBJ2-7, with TRBD2 matching over 8 bases. J lost 4 bases, V lost 5 bases, and 19 bases had no gene match. CDR3 size: 18 residues. CDR1 MNHEY and CDR2 SMNVEV come from the germline V gene (reference sequence). Here the CDR3 reads CASSIRTGTGTSRYEQYF. CDR3 sequence (DNA): TGTGCCAGCAGTATACGGACGGGGACCGGGACTAGTCGGTACGAGCAGTACTTC.

The genes are TRBV21-1 and TRBJ1-2; TRBD1, the D gene given by the table, was not confirmed from the DNA. TRBV21-1 is deemed a pseudogene. The CDR3 has 15 residues. The CDR3 DNA follows: TGTGCCAGCAGCATTGGGCAGGGTGAATTGTATGGCTACACCTTC. Encoded protein: CASSIGQGELYGYTF.

This clone showed up just a few times. The chain links TRBV5-5 to TRBJ1-6, with 10 bases fitting TRBD1. Germline V gene lookup returns CDR1 SGHKS and CDR2 YYEKEE (reference sequence). The length of the CDR3 is 18 residues. The J segment lost 6 bases and the V segment lost 3 bases, leaving 12 bases of the junction unmatched. The CDR3 sequence is CASSSSGTGVVSNSPLHF. The DNA of the CDR3 is TGTGCCAGCAGCTCTTCCGGGACAGGGGTAGTCTCTAATTCACCCCTCCACTTT.

The chain uses TRBV6-5 and TRBJ1-2, with 9 bases matching TRBD1. Germline CDR1 and CDR2: MNHEY and SVGAGI. The CDR3 contains 14 residues. V dropped 6 bases and J dropped 5; count of bases not matched to a gene: 7. The CDR3 protein is CASRPPDRGYGYTF. Here the CDR3 DNA reads TGTGCCAGCAGGCCCCCGGACAGGGGATATGGCTACACCTTC.

CDR3 sequence (DNA): TGCGCCAGCAGGGGCTCTACAGGGTGGGGCAATGAGCAGTTCTTC. Amino acid sequence: CASRGSTGWGNEQFF. The chain couples TRBV5-1 to TRBJ2-1; D perhaps matches TRBD1 (6 bases). This CDR3 has 15 amino acids. The germline V gene has CDR1 SGHRS and CDR2 YFSETQ. V lost 5 bases to trimming and J lost 6 bases, with 18 bases between them.

The chain links TRBV27 to TRBJ1-1; weak D call: TRBD1 (6 bases). Germline V CDR1 and CDR2: MNHEY, SMNVEV (reference sequence). V was cut by 9 bases and J by 2 bases, with 19 bases left in between. The CDR3 extends over 15 amino acids. CDR3 protein: CARRGVGGENTEAFF. CDR3 DNA: TGTGCCAGGCGTGGGGTAGGGGGGGAAAACACTGAAGCTTTCTTT.

The chain couples TRBV18 to TRBJ1-6; D is unresolved. The germline V gene has CDR1 KGHSH and CDR2 LQKENI. The CDR3 spans 13 residues. The V gene lost 0 bases and the J gene lost 10 bases, with 7 bases spanning the gap. Written as DNA, the CDR3 is TGTGCCAGCTCACCACCGGAGAACTCACCCCTCCACTTT. Encoded protein: CASSPPENSPLHF.

V is TRBV7-2 and J is TRBJ1-2, with a weak D call TRBD1 (6 bases). Germline lookup yields CDR1 SGHTA and CDR2 FQGNSA. The CDR3 consists of 13 residues. The V and J ends lost 2 bases and 7 bases respectively, with 11 bases between them. CDR3 sequence reads: CASSLNRDSGYTF. CDR3 nucleotide sequence: TGTGCCAGCAGCTTAAACAGGGATAGTGGCTACACCTTC.

V gene TRBV7-9 combines with J gene TRBJ2-7; tentative D call: TRBD2 (6 bases). CDR3 length: 17 residues. Between the trimmed V and J ends, which lost 4 bases and 6 bases, there was a span of 25 bases. Germline CDR1 and CDR2: SEHNR and FQNEAQ (reference sequence). In nucleotides, the CDR3 is TGTGCCAGCAGCTACCAGGGAGGTGGGGTAGTAGACTCCGAGCAGTACTTC. Residues: CASSYQGGGVVDSEQYF.

The genes are TRBV19 and TRBJ1-4; TRBD1 might be the D (6 bases). V was pared by 6 bases and J by 2 bases, with 19 bases between. Germline CDR1 LNHDA, CDR2 SQIVND (reference sequence). CDR3 length: 17 amino acids. CDR3 DNA sequence: TGTGCCAGTAGGGAGCAGTCAGGGGCGTTGACTAATGAAAAACTGTTTTTT. It encodes CASREQSGALTNEKLFF.

The rearrangement links TRBV5-1 to TRBJ2-6; TRBD1 agrees at 9 bases. Germline V gene lookup returns CDR1 SGHRS and CDR2 YFSETQ. This CDR3 region has 16 residues. The ends lost 3 bases at V and 1 base at J; junction bases unmatched: 2. The DNA of the CDR3 is TGCGCCAGCAGCTCGGGACAGGGATCTGGGGCCAACGTCCTGACTTTC. Amino acids: CASSSGQGSGANVLTF.

The table lists this clone with a few counts. The chain carries TRBV4-2 and TRBJ2-2; possibly TRBD1 or TRBD2 for D (5 bases each). CDR1 LGHNA and CDR2 YNFKEQ come from the germline V gene. This CDR3 is built from 15 residues. Trimming cost V 0 bases and J 5 bases, with 10 bases left between them. CDR3 amino acids: CASSQEGGGTGELFF. CDR3 DNA sequence: TGTGCCAGCAGCCAAGAGGGTGGGGGTACCGGGGAGCTGTTTTTT.

V is TRBV18 and J is TRBJ2-1, with a tentative D call TRBD1 (6 bases). The V gene lost 3 bases and the J gene lost 3 bases, with 15 bases spanning the gap. Germline assignment: CDR1 KGHSH and CDR2 LQKENI. The CDR3 consists of 16 residues. CDR3 in amino acids: CASSPPDGTFYNEQFF. The CDR3 region has the DNA TGTGCCAGCTCACCTCCTGACGGGACATTCTACAATGAGCAGTTCTTC.

The V and J genes are TRBV7-8 and TRBJ1-5; a possible D gene is TRBD1 (6 bases). The V gene lost 4 bases and the J gene lost 4 bases, with 11 bases spanning the gap. The CDR3 loop spans 14 amino acids. Germline lookup yields CDR1 SGHVS and CDR2 FQNEAQ. In nucleotides, the CDR3 is TGTGCCAGCAGCTCGTCCAGGGGAAATCAGCCCCAGCATTTT. Translated: CASSSSRGNQPQHF.

V usage is TRBV19 and J usage is TRBJ2-7; weak D call: TRBD1 (6 bases). The CDR3 has 15 residues. Trimming removed 9 bases from V and 3 bases from J, with 21 bases in between. Germline values: CDR1 LNHDA, CDR2 SQIVND (reference sequence). CDR3 DNA: TGTGCCAGCGGGTCCGGGACACGGCCCTTCTACGAGCAGTACTTC. Translated: CASGSGTRPFYEQYF.

The chain links TRBV21-1 to TRBJ2-1. TRBV21-1 counts as a pseudogene. CDR3 length: 12 residues. The CDR3 bases are TGTGCCAGCAGCAAAGGGTACAATGAGCAGTTCTTC. This translates into CASSKGYNEQFF.

The chain employs TRBV5-1 and TRBJ2-7; 8 nucleotides align to TRBD1. CDR1 and CDR2 (germline): SGHRS, YFSETQ. The CDR3 is 16 residues long. V trimming: 2 bases; J trimming: 2 bases; junction bases outside the gene matches: 9. CDR3 amino acids: CASSLPRTGLTYEQYF. CDR3 DNA sequence: TGCGCCAGCAGCTTACCGCGGACAGGGCTCACCTACGAGCAGTACTTC.

This rearrangement joins TRBV16 to TRBJ1-5, with 9 bases fitting TRBD1. Trimming took 3 bases from V and 1 from J; bases not matched to a gene: 4. The CDR3 length is 16 residues. Germline V CDR1 and CDR2: KGHSY, FQNENV. The CDR3 DNA sequence: TGTGCCAGCAGCCATGGGGACAGGGAAAGCAATCAGCCCCAGCATTTT. Its protein product is CASSHGDRESNQPQHF. The whole variable domain, filled in from reference TRBV16 and TRBJ1-5, reads GEEVAQTPKHLVRGEGQKAKLYCAPIKGHSYVFWYQQVLKNEFKFLISFQNENVFDETGMPKERFSAKCLPNSPCSLEIQATKLEDSAVYFCASSHGDRESNQPQHFGDGTRLSIL.

V gene TRBV3-1 (or the pseudogene TRBV3-2) combines with J gene TRBJ1-2; possible D gene TRBD1, 6 bases. With 4 bases removed from V and 3 bases from J, the gap between germline ends came to 18 bases. Germline CDR1 LGHDT, CDR2 YNNKEL (reference sequence). The CDR3 extends over 16 amino acids. The CDR3 is CASSLGAEGVDYGYTF. In DNA form, the CDR3 reads TGTGCCAGCAGCCTCGGGGCGGAGGGGGTTGACTATGGCTACACCTTC.